This TCR beta chain was captured by sequencing in a study of T cell changes during pregnancy in multiple sclerosis. Sequencing was performed with immunoSEQ multiplex PCR; in TCRdb, only in-frame clones are kept and a portion is missing. The sample contains approximately 30,000 clones, around 86% of which appear only once. The sequence derives from a female donor in good health, enrolled as a control in a pregnancy study. Sample: CD4+ T cells from peripheral blood mononuclear cells, taken in the first trimester of pregnancy.

The CDR3 nucleotides read TGTGCCAGCAGTGGAGACAGTAGCAATCAGCCCCAGCATTTT. Its protein is CASSGDSSNQPQHF. The chain uses TRBV2 and TRBJ1-5; perhaps TRBD1 as D (5 bases). V lost 4 bases and J 0 bases, leaving 7 bases between the germline ends. This CDR3 comprises 14 residues. From germline, CDR1 is SNHLY and CDR2 FYNNEI.